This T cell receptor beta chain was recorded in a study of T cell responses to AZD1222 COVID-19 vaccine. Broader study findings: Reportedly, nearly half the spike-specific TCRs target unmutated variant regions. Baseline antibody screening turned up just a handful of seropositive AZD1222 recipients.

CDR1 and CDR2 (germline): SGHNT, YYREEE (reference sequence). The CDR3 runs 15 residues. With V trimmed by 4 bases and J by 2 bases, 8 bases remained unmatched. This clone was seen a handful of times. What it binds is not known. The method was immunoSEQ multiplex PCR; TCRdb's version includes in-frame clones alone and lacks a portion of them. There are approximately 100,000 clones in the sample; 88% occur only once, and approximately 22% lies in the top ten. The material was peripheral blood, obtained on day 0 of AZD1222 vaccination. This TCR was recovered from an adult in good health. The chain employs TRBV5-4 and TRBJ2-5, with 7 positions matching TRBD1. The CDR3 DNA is TGTGCCAGCAGCCATCGAGGGACAGCACAAGAGACCCAGTACTTC. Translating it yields CASSHRGTAQETQYF.